This T cell receptor (beta chain) originates from a study of tumor-infiltrating lymphocytes in primary liver carcinoma. Both RNA and DNA were isolated together from 20-30 mg of bulk tissue that had not been sorted. Reverse transcription of approximately 500 ng total RNA with a constant-region primer produced TCR beta cDNA. Construction of TCR beta libraries relied on three successive nested multiplex PCR rounds employing slightly modified ARM-PCR. The two initial PCR rounds, approximately 10 cycles each, used TRBV1-TRBV30 forward and C-beta reverse primers. Via MiXCR, TCRdb re-called the multiplex PCR reads, giving one row per CDR3 protein. The sample lists about 130,000 distinct CDR3 sequences; around 64% were seen once. The length of the CDR3 is 15 residues. Trimming pared 6 bases from V and 13 bases from J, leaving 25 bases between.

The chain uses TRBV12-3 or TRBV12-4 and TRBJ2-1, with a possible D match to TRBD2 (5 bases). This receptor was identified in a woman aged 60 to 75 with primary liver carcinoma and hepatitis B virus infection. Material for sequencing was liver tumor tissue from sampling region 3. Regarding subset: tumor region T3, left-lateral pole. This CDR3 is CASRDERKAPNDQFF. CDR3 DNA sequence: TGTGCCAGCAGAGACGAGCGGAAGGCCCCCAACGATCAGTTCTTC.